The source of this TCR beta chain is a study of T cell responses to AZD1222 COVID-19 vaccine. Regarding the study as a whole: Reportedly, nearly half of unique spike TCRs recognized epitopes outside B.1.351/B.1.1.7 mutations.

For this clone: Its antigen remains unidentified.

Method: immunoSEQ multiplex PCR; TCRdb's copy keeps in-frame clones and lacks some. The data show over 130,000 clones, 70% to 90% seen once. CDR1 MDHEN and CDR2 SYDVKM come from the germline V gene. CDR3 size: 15 residues. The ends were cut back, 3 bases at V and 3 bases at J, with 14 bases in the middle. This receptor was taken from an adult who received the AZD1222 COVID-19 vaccine. Material: peripheral blood, obtained 28 days after the second AZD1222 dose. The V call is TRBV28, the J call TRBJ1-1; D remains ambiguous. For the CDR3, the DNA is TGTGCCAGCAGTTTCGCTCAGGTGGGGTACACTGAAGCTTTCTTT. Translated, it gives CASSFAQVGYTEAFF.